The 20 T cell receptor beta chains given below trace back to one sample, sequenced in a study of immune cell composition in non-small cell lung cancer (dated by TCRdb to 2017 to 2019). Preparation of the library involved the immunoSEQ multiplex PCR assay. TCRdb took over this immuneACCESS table, retaining in-frame rearrangements with V and J assigned. Such tables are incomplete; in checked studies, under half of the missing clones stem from an unresolved V gene, and the remainder is unexplained. Here the sample has roughly 4,400 clones; roughly three quarters occur a single time. 10% to 12% of the sample lies in the top ten. Sequencing input: lung tumor tissue. Every receptor here comes from a human donor with non-small cell lung cancer.

The chain recombines TRBV19 with TRBJ2-2, with 13 bases matching TRBD2. J lost 2 bases, V lost 10 bases, and 4 bases had no gene match. From germline, CDR1 is LNHDA and CDR2 SQIVND (reference sequence). The CDR3 sequence is 15 residues long. The CDR3 sequence is CATGTSGVNTGELFF. CDR3 DNA: TGTGCCACCGGGACTAGCGGGGTCAACACCGGGGAGCTGTTTTTT.

The chain employs TRBV6-5 and TRBJ2-4; D is unclear. The CDR3 length is 14 residues. Trimming left V 2 bases short and J 5 bases short, with 10 bases between. Germline lookup yields CDR1 MNHEY and CDR2 SVGAGI. CDR3 region: CASSYRGRENIQYF. The CDR3 bases are TGTGCCAGCAGTTACCGAGGCAGAGAAAACATTCAGTACTTC.

The chain uses TRBV5-1 and TRBJ2-1; 9 bases are shared with TRBD2. V was clipped by 4 bases and J by 7 bases; unmatched bases: 6. The CDR3 length is 14 residues. From germline, CDR1 is SGHRS and CDR2 YFSETQ. CDR3 DNA: TGCGCCAGCAGCCTATCGGGACTAGCTAATGAGCAGTTCTTC. This codes for CASSLSGLANEQFF.

The chain has TRBV7-9 and TRBJ2-6; TRBD2 agrees at 13 bases. Trimming cost V 5 bases and J 0 bases; bases outside gene matches: 1. The CDR3 sequence is 17 residues long. Germline V gene data show CDR1 as SEHNR and CDR2 as FQNEAQ (reference sequence). CDR3 bases: TGTGCCAGCAGCCGGACTAGCGGGGGCTCTGGGGCCAACGTCCTGACTTTC. Translation gives CASSRTSGGSGANVLTF.

The chain has TRBV13 and TRBJ1-4; 9 bases agree with TRBD1. The CDR3 covers 18 residues. CDR1 PRHDT and CDR2 FYEKMQ come from the germline V gene (reference sequence). Trimming at V came to 5 bases and at J to 2 bases, leaving 12 bases not matched to a gene. CDR3 sequence: CASSQDLGTGPTNEKLFF. CDR3 in DNA: TGTGCCAGCAGCCAAGACCTAGGGACAGGGCCGACTAATGAAAAACTGTTTTTT.

The rearrangement links TRBV5-1 to TRBJ2-5, with 9 bases identical to TRBD2. Looked up from germline, CDR1 is SGHRS and CDR2 is YFSETQ. V trimming: 2 bases; J trimming: 2 bases; junction bases outside the gene matches: 7. The length of the CDR3 is 16 residues. CDR3 nucleotide sequence: TGCGCCAGCAGCTTACAATTAGCGGGAGATCAAGAGACCCAGTACTTC. Its translation: CASSLQLAGDQETQYF.

This clone has a handful of counts. The chain joins TRBV5-6 to TRBJ2-5; TRBD2 matches 7 bases. Germline V gives CDR1 SGHDT, CDR2 YYEEEE. V lost 4 bases to trimming and J lost 6 bases; unmatched junction nucleotides: 6. The CDR3 runs 13 residues. The CDR3 protein is CASSGTSAQTQYF. The CDR3 bases are TGTGCCAGCAGCGGCACTAGCGCACAGACCCAGTACTTC.

This clone appeared once. The chain employs TRBV15 and TRBJ1-4; perhaps TRBD1 as D (5 bases). The CDR3 contains 16 residues. Trimming removed 0 bases from V and 2 bases from J, with 10 bases in between. Germline assignment: CDR1 LNHNV and CDR2 YYDKDF (reference sequence). In DNA form, the CDR3 reads TGTGCCACCAGCAGAGAGTCAGGGAAGACTAATGAAAAACTGTTTTTT. As protein: CATSRESGKTNEKLFF.

V gene TRBV7-2 combines with J gene TRBJ1-2; 7 bases match TRBD1. The CDR3 loop spans 15 amino acids. Germline lookup yields CDR1 SGHTA and CDR2 FQGNSA. Trimming at V came to 5 bases and at J to 2 bases, leaving 8 bases not matched to a gene. The CDR3 DNA follows: TGTGCCAGCAGCCAATTGACAGGGCTCAACTATGGCTACACCTTC. Translated, it gives CASSQLTGLNYGYTF.

The rearrangement uses TRBV7-2 and TRBJ2-1; 10 bases are a match to TRBD2. The germline V gene has CDR1 SGHTA and CDR2 FQGNSA. The V and J ends lost 5 bases and 6 bases, in that order; junction bases with no gene match: 7. This CDR3 contains 15 residues. The CDR3 DNA reads as TGTGCCAGCAGCCTATCAGGACTAGCGGTCAATGAGCAGTTCTTC. This sequence encodes CASSLSGLAVNEQFF.

This chain joins TRBV6-6 and TRBJ2-3, with a possible D match to TRBD1 (5 bases). CDR1 MNHNY and CDR2 SVGAGI come from the germline V gene (reference sequence). This CDR3 has 15 amino acids. V dropped 6 bases and J dropped 4 bases, with 17 bases sitting between them. CDR3 sequence (DNA): TGTGCCAGCAGACCAGGGTTTTCAGGAGCAGATACGCAGTATTTT. Translation gives CASRPGFSGADTQYF.

The V call is TRBV5-1, the J call TRBJ1-3, with a weak D call TRBD1 (6 bases). The length of the CDR3 is 15 residues. The germline V gene encodes CDR1 SGHRS and CDR2 YFSETQ. V was pared by 3 bases and J by 3 bases, with 13 bases between. CDR3 in DNA: TGCGCCAGCAGCTCCGGACAGATTGGTGGAAACACCATATATTTT. It translates to CASSSGQIGGNTIYF.

The chain couples TRBV6-5 to TRBJ2-7; 7 bases match TRBD1. V gave up 3 bases and J gave up 3 bases; unmatched junction bases: 8. Per the germline V gene, CDR1 is MNHEY and CDR2 is SVGAGI. The CDR3 spans 15 residues. The CDR3 loop reads CASSYQRGGGYEQYF. CDR3 nucleotide sequence: TGTGCCAGCAGTTATCAAAGAGGGGGCGGCTACGAGCAGTACTTC.

CDR3 sequence reads: CASRHPGLAKNIQYF. The DNA for the CDR3 is TGTGCCAGCAGACATCCGGGACTAGCCAAAAACATTCAGTACTTC. This chain joins TRBV6-1 and TRBJ2-4; maybe TRBD2 (6 bases). Germline V lookup: CDR1 MNHNS, CDR2 SASEGT. The CDR3 is 15 amino acids. Between the trimmed V and J ends, which lost 6 bases and 0 bases, there was a span of 12 bases.

This clone was counted between two and nine times. The J gene is TRBJ2-1, the V gene TRBV12-2; the table's D gene call, TRBD2, was not cross checked with the DNA. TRBV12-2 represents a pseudogene. CDR3 length: 16 amino acids. CDR3 loop: CARDRSGGTFYNEQFF. DNA for the CDR3: TGTGCAAGAGACCGTAGCGGGGGGACCTTCTACAATGAGCAGTTCTTC.

The V and J genes are TRBV5-4 and TRBJ2-3, with 11 bases lining up with TRBD2. This CDR3 contains 16 residues. The germline CDR1 and CDR2 sequences are SGHNT and YYREEE (reference sequence). Trimming at V came to 3 bases and at J to 1 base, leaving 4 bases not matched to a gene. The DNA of the CDR3 is TGTGCCAGCAGCTATAGCGGGAGGGGGGGCACAGATACGCAGTATTTT. This translates into CASSYSGRGGTDTQYF.

The chain is built from TRBV19 and TRBJ1-1; no reliable D call. Germline V gene data show CDR1 as LNHDA and CDR2 as SQIVND (reference sequence). The ends were cut back, 5 bases at V and 0 bases at J, with 13 bases in the middle. The CDR3 contains 15 residues. CDR3 nucleotide sequence: TGTGCCAGTAGTCCCTCGACAAACGTGAACACTGAAGCTTTCTTT. As protein: CASSPSTNVNTEAFF.

The chain couples TRBV2 to TRBJ2-3, with no clear D. The CDR3 extends over 10 amino acids. V lost 7 bases and J 4 bases, leaving 3 bases between the germline ends. Per germline, CDR1 SNHLY and CDR2 FYNNEI. The CDR3 loop reads CASTSDTQYF. The CDR3 nucleotides are TGTGCCAGCACCTCAGATACGCAGTATTTT.

The CDR3 region is CASSGGRNSPLHF. CDR3 DNA: TGTGCCAGCAGCGGAGGCAGAAATTCACCCCTCCACTTT. This sequence joins TRBV5-4 and TRBJ1-6; no reliable D call. The CDR3 extends over 13 amino acids. V dropped 4 bases and J dropped 7 bases, with 9 bases sitting between them. Germline CDR1 SGHNT, CDR2 YYREEE (reference sequence).

This sequence joins TRBV5-1 and TRBJ2-3, with 12 positions matching TRBD2. CDR3 size: 20 residues. Germline V gene lookup returns CDR1 SGHRS and CDR2 YFSETQ. J lost 4 bases, V lost 3 bases, and 18 bases had no gene match. The CDR3 sequence: CASSWGPGLAGIKVSDTQYF. The CDR3 region has the DNA TGCGCCAGCAGCTGGGGACCGGGACTAGCGGGTATTAAGGTTTCAGATACGCAGTATTTT.